The clone carrying this T cell receptor (beta chain) was seen a handful of times. The antigen is undetermined. The source of the sample is a study of blood T cells in healthy people across ages. Study-wide points: TCR beta diversity, measured per million T cells, fell in a roughly linear way with age. The long-lived group displayed more naive CD4+ cells, plus higher diversity, than the aged donors did. With donor CMV status unknown, expanded clonotype changes were possibly confounded.

Combining a sample-barcoded 5' primer with a J-beta primer mix, a second PCR ran for roughly 6 to 12 cycles. TCRdb recomputed calls from the 5' RACE reads with MiXCR, one row per CDR3 protein. The top ten clones hold more than 20% of a sample with around 1,800,000 distinct CDR3 sequences, approximately 40% of them seen once. The individuals who served as donors were healthy Caucasians living in Russia, aged roughly 6 to 90. The source is a human donor in good health. Sequenced input: blood.

The CDR3 sequence: CSARRGGLARYEQYF. The CDR3 nucleotides read TGCAGTGCTAGAAGGGGTGGACTAGCGCGCTACGAGCAGTACTTC. V is TRBV20-1 and J is TRBJ2-7; TRBD2 aligns across 9 bases. Trimming took 2 bases from V and 3 from J; bases not matched to a gene: 8. This CDR3 spans 15 amino acids. Germline CDR1 reads DFQATT; CDR2 reads SNEGSKA (reference sequence).